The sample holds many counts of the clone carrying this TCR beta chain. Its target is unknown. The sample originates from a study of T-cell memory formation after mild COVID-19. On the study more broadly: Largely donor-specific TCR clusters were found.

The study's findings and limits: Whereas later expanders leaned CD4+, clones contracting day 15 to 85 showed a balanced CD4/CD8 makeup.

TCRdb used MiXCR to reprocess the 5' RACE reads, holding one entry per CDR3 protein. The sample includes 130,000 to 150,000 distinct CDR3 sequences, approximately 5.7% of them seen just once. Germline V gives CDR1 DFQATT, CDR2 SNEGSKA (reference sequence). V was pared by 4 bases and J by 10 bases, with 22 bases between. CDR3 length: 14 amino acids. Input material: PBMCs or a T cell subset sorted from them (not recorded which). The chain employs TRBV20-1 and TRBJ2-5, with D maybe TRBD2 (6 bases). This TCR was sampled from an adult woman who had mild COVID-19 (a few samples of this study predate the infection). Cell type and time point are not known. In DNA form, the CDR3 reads TGCAGTGCTACCCGACTTGCGGGGACGGCGGACCAGTACTTC. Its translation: CSATRLAGTADQYF.